Included here is one TCR beta chain sequence, with context. This record comes from a study of blood T cell repertoires in COVID-19. The CDR3 has 13 amino acids. Trimming removed 6 bases from V and 5 bases from J; junction bases left unmatched: 6. Per germline, CDR1 MGHRA and CDR2 YSYEKL. Profiling relied on immunoSEQ multiplex PCR, and the TCRdb table lists in-frame clones only, not all of them. The data show about 36,000 clones, roughly 80% seen once. The sequence was collected from a human donor in a cohort sampled during active COVID-19. This chain joins TRBV4-1 and TRBJ2-5, with TRBD2 matching over 7 bases. The specimen was peripheral blood. The DNA for the CDR3 is TGCGCCAGCAGTAGACTAGCTTGGGAGACCCAGTACTTC. Its translation: CASSRLAWETQYF.